This T cell receptor (beta chain) emerged from a study of monozygotic twins with inflammatory bowel disease. It was from whole blood, with no T cell sorting, that total RNA was isolated. Germline V lookup: CDR1 SGHTA, CDR2 FQGNSA. The CDR3 is 14 residues long. UMIs containing a 6-nucleotide sample barcode were added via template switching. TCRdb reprocessed the 5' RACE reads and reports one entry per CDR3 protein, with no DNA. The sample table sets out under 130,000 distinct CDR3 sequences. The chain has TRBV7-2 and TRBJ2-2; TCRdb indicates TRBD1, and absent DNA this call remains unverified. This clonotype was obtained from a human donor with ulcerative colitis or Crohn's disease, or a healthy co-twin of an affected twin (not recorded which). The material sequenced was blood. The CDR3 region is CASSPQGPTGELFF. Drawing the rest from reference TRBV7-2 and TRBJ2-2, the complete variable domain is GAGVSQSPSNKVTEKGKDVELRCDPISGHTALYWYRQSLGQGLEFLIYFQGNSAPDKSGLPSDRFSAERTGGSVSTLTIQRTQQEDSAVYLCASSPQGPTGELFFGEGSRLTVL.